This note documents a single T cell receptor beta chain sequence. The antigen is unknown. The data were taken from a study of shared clonotypes between healthy human individuals. Each cell subset's genomic DNA was divided evenly among several immunoSEQ plates. Sequenced by immunoSEQ multiplex PCR; TCRdb stores in-frame clones only, minus some. The sample has hundreds of thousands of clones, roughly 95% seen once. Cells designated naive CD8 were CD45RO-negative and were positively selected for CCR7, with terminally differentiated effector memory CD45RA+ cells excluded. There were no recent acute infections or vaccinations among the donors, who were healthy HIV-negative adults. Nashville, Tennessee was home to all donors, who were Caucasian adults. Study-wide points: A reduction in generation probabilities was seen for non-shared clonotypes relative to those shared by all four donors.

This clonotype originated in a woman in her twenties or thirties in good health. Sequencing used naive CD8+ T cells sorted from blood.

CDR3 sequence (DNA): TGTGCCAGCAGCGTTAGACGTAACTCCCCAGGGAATGAGCAGTTCTTC. It translates to CASSVRRNSPGNEQFF. The chain carries TRBV9 and TRBJ2-1; tentative D call: TRBD1 (5 bases). Germline V gene data show CDR1 as SGDLS and CDR2 as YYNGEE. There are 16 residues in the CDR3. Trimming removed 2 bases from V and 7 bases from J, with 19 bases in between. Full variable domain (outside the CDR3, taken from reference TRBV9 and TRBJ2-1): DSGVTQTPKHLITATGQRVTLRCSPRSGDLSVYWYQQSLDQGLQFLIQYYNGEERAKGNILERFSAQQFPDLHSELNLSSLELGDSALYFCASSVRRNSPGNEQFFGPGTRLTVL.